The 10 T cell receptor beta chains below all came from one sample that was sequenced in a study of blood T cell repertoires in COVID-19. Profiling relied on immunoSEQ multiplex PCR, and the TCRdb table lists in-frame clones only, not all of them. The table lists about 78,000 clones, about 89% of them singletons. The sequenced sample was peripheral blood. Receptors were obtained from a man aged 50 to 59 with active or convalescent COVID-19.

This rearrangement joins TRBV5-1 to TRBJ1-4, with 10 nucleotides matching TRBD1. Trimming at V came to 4 bases and at J to 6 bases, leaving 6 bases not matched to a gene. This CDR3 region has 15 residues. Germline V gives CDR1 SGHRS, CDR2 YFSETQ. The CDR3 is CASSMRTGGDEKLFF. The CDR3, as DNA: TGCGCCAGCAGCATGAGGACAGGGGGAGATGAAAAACTGTTTTTT.

The J gene is TRBJ1-1, the V gene TRBV6-5; 7 bases agree with TRBD1. Germline CDR1 is MNHEY and CDR2 is SVGAGI. The CDR3 spans 13 residues. Unmatched junction bases numbered 9, after V lost 8 bases and J lost 6 bases. CDR3 DNA sequence: TGTGCCAGCGCGGGACAGATGGGACCTGAAGCTTTCTTT. Its translation: CASAGQMGPEAFF.

The V and J genes are TRBV27 and TRBJ1-6; D uncertain. Germline V gene data show CDR1 as MNHEY and CDR2 as SMNVEV (reference sequence). V was trimmed by 6 bases and J by 0 bases, leaving 15 bases between them. The CDR3 loop spans 17 amino acids. In DNA, the CDR3 is TGTGCCAGCAGAGGCGCGGGTTGGAGCTCCTATAATTCACCCCTCCACTTT. Protein sequence: CASRGAGWSSYNSPLHF.

This chain connects TRBV5-1 to TRBJ2-7; TRBD1 aligns across 9 bases. Germline V gene sequence: CDR1 SGHRS, CDR2 YFSETQ. J lost 0 bases, V lost 4 bases, and 5 bases had no gene match. The CDR3 runs 15 residues. In DNA form, the CDR3 reads TGCGCCAGCAGCGCGGGACAGGGAACCTCCTACGAGCAGTACGTC. Translated, it gives CASSAGQGTSYEQYV.

The chain employs TRBV3-1 (or the pseudogene TRBV3-2) and TRBJ1-2; TRBD1 matches 7 bases. Germline CDR1 is LGHDT and CDR2 is YNNKEL (reference sequence). This CDR3 has 13 residues. The V segment lost 2 bases and the J segment 8 bases; nucleotides outside the gene matches: 5. The CDR3 region has the DNA TGTGCCAGCAGCCAAAGACAGGGCGCGGGCTACACCTTC. This gives the protein CASSQRQGAGYTF.

V gene TRBV5-4 combines with J gene TRBJ1-1; TRBD1 is a possible D gene (5 bases). V lost 4 bases and J 1 base, leaving 20 bases between the germline ends. This CDR3 comprises 17 residues. Germline V CDR1 and CDR2: SGHNT, YYREEE (reference sequence). DNA of the CDR3: TGTGCCAGCAGCCCTACGGGACTGCCCAGAGGGAACACTGAAGCTTTCTTT. It codes for CASSPTGLPRGNTEAFF.

The rearrangement uses TRBV25-1 and TRBJ2-1, with 8 bases fitting TRBD2. CDR1 and CDR2 (germline): MGHDK, SYGVNS. V was clipped by 6 bases and J by 9 bases; unmatched bases: 16. This CDR3 is built from 16 residues. CDR3 in DNA: TGTGCCAGCAGCCAAATAGGGACTAGTCTCCCCCGTGAGCAGTTCTTC. Protein product: CASSQIGTSLPREQFF.

The chain has TRBV28 and TRBJ2-7; 10 nucleotides match TRBD1. Trimming took 8 bases from V and 3 from J; bases not matched to a gene: 4. Germline CDR1 and CDR2: MDHEN and SYDVKM. CDR3 length: 13 amino acids. Written as DNA, the CDR3 is TGTGCCAGCTCGGGACAGGGGCGCTACGAGCAGTACGTC. It codes for CASSGQGRYEQYV.

This chain links TRBV18 with TRBJ2-5; 8 bases are a match to TRBD1. Germline V gene lookup returns CDR1 KGHSH and CDR2 LQKENI. CDR3 length: 15 residues. V lost 4 bases and J lost 5; bases outside the gene matches: 9. The CDR3 DNA sequence: TGTGCCAGCTCACAGTTGACAGGGGTAGGGGAGACCCAGTACTTC. Translation: CASSQLTGVGETQYF. The full variable domain, completed using reference TRBV18 and TRBJ2-5, is NAGVMQNPRHLVRRRGQEARLRCSPMKGHSHVYWYRQLPEEGLKFMVYLQKENIIDESGMPKERFSAEFPKEGPSILRIQQVVRGDSAAYFCASSQLTGVGETQYFGPGTRLLVL.

The chain couples TRBV6-5 to TRBJ1-6; 8 nucleotides line up with TRBD1. From germline, CDR1 is MNHEY and CDR2 SVGAGI. This CDR3 is built from 15 residues. With 2 bases clipped from V and 5 bases from J, the junction kept 2 bases outside the gene matches. Here the CDR3 reads CASSYTTGDNSPLHF. The DNA for the CDR3 is TGTGCCAGCAGTTACACGACAGGGGATAATTCACCCCTCCACTTT.